This TCR beta chain appears in the sequencing data of a study of T cell responses to AZD1222 COVID-19 vaccine. The table came from immunoSEQ multiplex PCR; TCRdb's copy has only in-frame clones and leaves some out. Of approximately 100,000 clones listed, under 90% are singletons. Germline trimming cut 4 bases from V and 1 base from J; bases unmatched to any gene: 1. The CDR3 is made up of 13 amino acids. Germline CDR1 is SGDLS and CDR2 is YYNGEE. Notes on this clone: Its antigen is not identified.

Study-wide findings and caveats: Baseline serostatus was positive in only a handful of AZD1222 recipients. Nearly half of unique spike-specific TCRs reportedly avoided B.1.351 and B.1.1.7 mutated regions. Only after the peak T cell response were repertoires sampled.

This sequence originates from an adult in good health. The V call is TRBV9, the J call TRBJ2-7; 8 nucleotides match TRBD1. Sample: peripheral blood, taken on day 0 of MenACWY control vaccination. In DNA, the CDR3 is TGTGCCAGCAGCAGACAGGGGTCCTACGAGCAGTACTTC. Translating it yields CASSRQGSYEQYF.